This T cell receptor (beta chain) was found in a study of identical twins. Study conclusions and caveats: Carriage of fewer insertions was seen in abundant cord blood beta clonotypes, whereas memory repertoires showed none. Low generation-probability sequences were in excess among twin-shared out-of-frame alpha sequences.

This CDR3 spans 15 amino acids. In TCRdb, the 5' RACE reads were re-called with MiXCR into one record per CDR3 protein. The sample carries 270,000 or so distinct CDR3 sequences, roughly 8% recorded once. This clonotype has a handful of counts. Antigen: not known. This sample was also put to use in a study of yellow fever vaccine responses in identical twins.

The chain combines TRBV21-1 with TRBJ2-7; TRBD1, the D gene given by the table, was not confirmed from the DNA. TRBV21-1 is an annotated pseudogene. The receptor comes from a woman aged 18-29 years in good health. Input material: CD8+ T cells sorted from blood. The CDR3 region has the DNA TGTGCCAGCAGCAACGGGACAGGGAATGGTTACGAGCAGTACTTC. As protein: CASSNGTGNGYEQYF.